What follows is one T cell receptor (beta chain) and its context. Via MiXCR, TCRdb re-called the RT-PCR reads, giving one row per CDR3 protein. The sample comprises under 200,000 distinct CDR3 sequences, about 30% of which are singletons, and roughly 3.2% rests with the top ten. This sample stems from a study of patients and donors after allogeneic stem cell transplantation. V lost 0 bases, J lost 3 bases, and 3 bases stayed unmatched. The germline gives CDR1 LGHDT, CDR2 YNNKEL (reference sequence). CDR3 length equals 17 residues. V usage is TRBV3-1 and J usage is TRBJ2-5, with 14 bases matching TRBD2. The clonotype was recovered from a human donor who was either an allogeneic HSCT recipient or a stem cell or donor lymphocyte infusion donor (not recorded which). It is not recorded whose cells these are; they may come from a transplant donor. Specimen: blood, either unsorted or a sorted T cell fraction (not recorded which). In nucleotides, the CDR3 is TGTGCCAGCAGCCAAGATGGGGGACTAGCGGGAGAAGAGACCCAGTACTTC. Its translation: CASSQDGGLAGEETQYF.